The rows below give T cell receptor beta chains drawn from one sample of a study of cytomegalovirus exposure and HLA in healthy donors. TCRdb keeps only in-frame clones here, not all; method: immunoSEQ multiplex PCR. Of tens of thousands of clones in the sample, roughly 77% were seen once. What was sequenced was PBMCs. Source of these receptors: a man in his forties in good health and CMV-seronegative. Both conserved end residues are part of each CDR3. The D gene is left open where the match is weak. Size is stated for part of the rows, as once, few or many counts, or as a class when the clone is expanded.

DNA: TGTGCCTCCTGTCCCGGGACACCAAGCAATCAGCCCCAGCATTTT
CDR3: CASCPGTPSNQPQHF
D: NA
J: TRBJ1-5
V: TRBV28
size: NA

DNA: TGTGCCAGCAGTGAACGACTCCTCATGGACGAGCAGTACTTC
CDR3: CASSERLLMDEQYF
D: NA
J: TRBJ2-7
V: TRBV2
size: NA

DNA: TGTGCCAGCAGTTACGGGGGACAGGGGGGTGAAAAACTGTTTTTT
CDR3: CASSYGGQGGEKLFF
D: TRBD1
J: TRBJ1-4
V: TRBV6-5
size: NA

DNA: TGCGCCAGCAGCCAAGATCCAGGGGAGAACACTGAAGCTTTCTTT
CDR3: CASSQDPGENTEAFF
D: NA
J: TRBJ1-1
V: TRBV4-1
size: few

DNA: TGTGCCAGCAGCTCCGGAGGGACAGCGGTTAACTATGGCTACACCTTC
CDR3: CASSSGGTAVNYGYTF
D: TRBD1
J: TRBJ1-2
V: TRBV7-3
size: NA

DNA: TGTGCCAGCAGCTTAGGGCCTAGCGGGTTCTACGAGCAGTACTTC
CDR3: CASSLGPSGFYEQYF
D: TRBD2
J: TRBJ2-7
V: TRBV7-3
size: NA

DNA: TGCGCCAGCAGCACCGGACAGGGGCGCGAGACCCAGTACTTC
CDR3: CASSTGQGRETQYF
D: TRBD1
J: TRBJ2-5
V: TRBV5-1
size: NA

DNA: TGTGCCAGCAGCCGAAGCGGAGGATTCTACAATGAGCAGTTCTTC
CDR3: CASSRSGGFYNEQFF
D: NA
J: TRBJ2-1
V: TRBV7-9
size: NA

DNA: TGTGCCAGCAGCTTAGGTATCCCAGGGAATGAGCAGTTCTTC
CDR3: CASSLGIPGNEQFF
D: NA
J: TRBJ2-1
V: TRBV7-3
size: NA

DNA: TGTGCCAGTAGGCTACGGACGGGGGGCAATGAGCAGTTCTTC
CDR3: CASRLRTGGNEQFF
D: TRBD2
J: TRBJ2-1
V: TRBV19
size: NA

DNA: TGTGCCTGGGGCCCACAGGACTACGAGCAGTACTTC
CDR3: CAWGPQDYEQYF
D: NA
J: TRBJ2-7
V: TRBV30
size: NA

DNA: TGTGCCAGCAGCTTAGATCGTCGAGGGACTGAAGCTTTCTTT
CDR3: CASSLDRRGTEAFF
D: NA
J: TRBJ1-1
V: TRBV11-2
size: few

DNA: TGTGCCAGCCACCCGGGGATGGCACTTTCACCCCTCCACTTT
CDR3: CASHPGMALSPLHF
D: NA
J: TRBJ1-6
V: TRBV27
size: NA

DNA: TGTGCCAGCTCACCGGGACAGGGGGCTTACACTGAAGCTTTCTTT
CDR3: CASSPGQGAYTEAFF
D: TRBD1
J: TRBJ1-1
V: TRBV18
size: NA

DNA: TGTGCCAGCAGTTTAGGAGGGCAGGGAGAGACCCAGTACTTC
CDR3: CASSLGGQGETQYF
D: NA
J: TRBJ2-5
V: TRBV28
size: once

DNA: TGCGCCAGTCGTACGGGCAGGGTCGGTTCCTACGAGCAGTACTTC
CDR3: CASRTGRVGSYEQYF
D: NA
J: TRBJ2-7
V: TRBV5-1
size: once

DNA: TGCGCCAGCTCCTCCCGAGGGTCGGGCAACACCGGGGAGCTGTTTTTT
CDR3: CASSSRGSGNTGELFF
D: NA
J: TRBJ2-2
V: TRBV5-1
size: NA

DNA: TGCGCCAGCAGAACAGGGGGGGCAACTAATGAAAAACTGTTTTTT
CDR3: CASRTGGATNEKLFF
D: TRBD1
J: TRBJ1-4
V: TRBV5-1
size: NA

DNA: TGTGCCAGCAGTGACCAGCGCGGGGACAGGGGCTATGGCTACACCTTC
CDR3: CASSDQRGDRGYGYTF
D: TRBD1
J: TRBJ1-2
V: TRBV6-4
size: NA

DNA: TGCAGCGTTGAATACACGAACACCGGGGAGCTGTTTTTT
CDR3: CSVEYTNTGELFF
D: NA
J: TRBJ2-2
V: TRBV29-1
size: NA

DNA: TGCGCCAGCAGTGAGTCGTCAGGGGGATTGTACGAGCAGTACTTC
CDR3: CASSESSGGLYEQYF
D: TRBD1
J: TRBJ2-7
V: TRBV10-1
size: NA

DNA: TGTGCTAGTGGTTCTGGGACTAGCAGCTACAATGAGCAGTTCTTC
CDR3: CASGSGTSSYNEQFF
D: TRBD2
J: TRBJ2-1
V: TRBV12-5
size: NA

DNA: TGTGCCAGCAGCCCGGACTCCGGGACAGGGGGAACTGAAGCTTTCTTT
CDR3: CASSPDSGTGGTEAFF
D: TRBD1
J: TRBJ1-1
V: TRBV2
size: NA

DNA: TGTGCCAGCAGCGTAGGGCAGGGCAGTCCTGAAGCTAACTATGGCTACACCTTC
CDR3: CASSVGQGSPEANYGYTF
D: NA
J: TRBJ1-2
V: TRBV9
size: once

DNA: TGTGCCAGCGAGACAGGGGCGAAGGAAAAACTGTTTTTT
CDR3: CASETGAKEKLFF
D: TRBD1
J: TRBJ1-4
V: TRBV6-1
size: NA

DNA: TGTGCCAGCAGTCTGTCTAAGGGGCCCTACAATGAGCAGTTCTTC
CDR3: CASSLSKGPYNEQFF
D: NA
J: TRBJ2-1
V: TRBV2
size: NA

DNA: TGTGCCAGCAGCTTAAGTGCACGGTATGAGCAGTTCTTC
CDR3: CASSLSARYEQFF
D: NA
J: TRBJ2-1
V: TRBV7-3
size: medium-sized

DNA: TGTGCCAGCAGCGCGGGGGAGGGGGTCATCGGGGAGCTGTTTTTT
CDR3: CASSAGEGVIGELFF
D: NA
J: TRBJ2-2
V: TRBV9
size: NA

DNA: TGTGCCAGCACCCACGCGGTGGATAAGCAGTACTTC
CDR3: CASTHAVDKQYF
D: NA
J: TRBJ2-7
V: TRBV7-9
size: NA

DNA: TGTGCCAGCAGCGTAGTCACAGGGGCTGGAGATACGCAGTATTTT
CDR3: CASSVVTGAGDTQYF
D: TRBD1
J: TRBJ2-3
V: TRBV9
size: NA

DNA: TGTGCCACCAGCAGAGAGTTGGCGGGTGAGCAGTTCTTC
CDR3: CATSRELAGEQFF
D: NA
J: TRBJ2-1
V: TRBV15
size: NA

DNA: TGTGCCAGTAGTATATCGGGGGTTCGCAATCAGCCCCAGCATTTT
CDR3: CASSISGVRNQPQHF
D: NA
J: TRBJ1-5
V: TRBV19
size: NA

DNA: TGTGCCAGCAGCTTAAGGTCCGCCTCGGGGGGCTACACCTTC
CDR3: CASSLRSASGGYTF
D: NA
J: TRBJ1-2
V: TRBV7-9
size: NA

DNA: TGTGCCAGCAGCTTACAGGGCGCGGACACCGCAGAGCAGTTCTTC
CDR3: CASSLQGADTAEQFF
D: NA
J: TRBJ2-1
V: TRBV11-3
size: few

DNA: TGTGCCAGTAGTACGCCAAGGGGGCGCGAGCAGTACTTC
CDR3: CASSTPRGREQYF
D: TRBD1
J: TRBJ2-7
V: TRBV19
size: NA

DNA: TGCGCCAGCAGCTTGAGCATGCGCTCCTACGAGCAGTACTTC
CDR3: CASSLSMRSYEQYF
D: NA
J: TRBJ2-7
V: TRBV5-1
size: NA

DNA: TGTGCCAGCAGGCAAAACCGGGACAGGGGGACCAATCAGCCCCAGCATTTT
CDR3: CASRQNRDRGTNQPQHF
D: TRBD1
J: TRBJ1-5
V: TRBV27
size: NA

DNA: TGCAGCGTTGTTGAAAGCGGACAGGGGTATGGCTACACCTTC
CDR3: CSVVESGQGYGYTF
D: TRBD1
J: TRBJ1-2
V: TRBV29-1
size: NA